The 7 T cell receptor beta chains presented below share a single source sample, sequenced in a study of blood T cell repertoires in COVID-19. Profiled with immunoSEQ multiplex PCR; TCRdb holds only in-frame clones, not every one. Here the sample spans over 150,000 clones, about 86% being singletons. The sequenced sample consisted of PBMCs or T cells enriched from blood (not recorded which). The origin of the receptors is a man in his forties who had recovered from COVID-19.

This clone was seen a handful of times. The rearrangement joins TRBV5-8 to TRBJ1-1, with 8 bases matching TRBD1. V gave up 2 bases and J gave up 10 bases; unmatched junction bases: 10. This CDR3 has 14 amino acids. The germline V gene has CDR1 SGHTS and CDR2 YDEGEE. CDR3 in amino acids: CASSLKIQGVRAFF. CDR3 in DNA: TGTGCCAGCAGCTTAAAAATACAGGGGGTTAGAGCTTTCTTT.

V is TRBV5-4 and J is TRBJ1-6; tentatively, D is TRBD1 (5 bases). The CDR3 length is 20 residues. Trimming removed 4 bases at V and 0 bases at J, with 23 bases between. From germline, CDR1 is SGHNT and CDR2 YYREEE (reference sequence). The CDR3 DNA sequence: TGTGCCAGCAGCCCGGGGGGGGGAATCGTACCCGGCTCCTATAATTCACCCCTCCACTTT. Residues: CASSPGGGIVPGSYNSPLHF.

The rearrangement links TRBV10-3 to TRBJ2-1, with TRBD1 as a possible D gene (6 bases). CDR3 size: 14 residues. CDR1 and CDR2 (germline): ENHRY, SYGVKD. V was pared by 4 bases and J by 4 bases, with 11 bases between. The CDR3 loop reads CAISGEDRYNEQFF. The CDR3 nucleotides read TGTGCCATCAGTGGAGAGGACAGATACAATGAGCAGTTCTTC.

This clone was counted a single time. The rearrangement links TRBV21-1 to TRBJ2-7; the table's D call of TRBD2 was not tested on the DNA. TRBV21-1 is a known pseudogene. CDR3 length: 19 residues. CDR3 loop: CASSHFGGTSRGRGIEQYF. The CDR3 DNA follows: TGTGCCAGCAGCCATTTCGGCGGGACTAGCCGCGGCCGAGGGATCGAGCAGTACTTC.

The genes are TRBV19 and TRBJ1-1; 7 bases are a match to TRBD1. The junction had 2 bases not matched to a gene; V was cut back by 10 bases and J by 6 bases. The CDR3 covers 10 residues. Germline CDR1 and CDR2: LNHDA and SQIVND (reference sequence). Here the CDR3 DNA reads TGTGCCACCAGGGGGGCTGAAGCTTTCTTT. Protein sequence: CATRGAEAFF.

CDR3: CASSEEYVDNSPLHF. DNA of the CDR3: TGTGCCAGCAGTGAAGAGTACGTAGATAATTCACCCCTCCACTTT. The chain employs TRBV2 and TRBJ1-6, with D uncertain. The ends were cut back, 1 base at V and 5 bases at J, with 9 bases in the middle. This CDR3 region has 15 residues. Germline V gene data show CDR1 as SNHLY and CDR2 as FYNNEI.

The chain couples TRBV5-1 to TRBJ1-1, with 8 bases lining up with TRBD1. This CDR3 is built from 15 residues. The trim removed 1 base at V and 1 base at J, leaving 3 bases unmatched. Germline CDR1 is SGHRS and CDR2 is YFSETQ. The CDR3 DNA follows: TGCGCCAGCAGCTTGTCAGGGGGCACGAACACTGAAGCTTTCTTT. This encodes CASSLSGGTNTEAFF. Full variable domain (remainder filled in from reference TRBV5-1 and TRBJ1-1): KAGVTQTPRYLIKTRGQQVTLSCSPISGHRSVSWYQQTPGQGLQFLFEYFSETQRNKGNFPGRFSGRQFSNSRSEMNVSTLELGDSALYLCASSLSGGTNTEAFFGQGTRLTVV.